This T cell receptor beta chain was sequenced during a study of cytomegalovirus exposure and HLA in healthy donors. This clone was counted between two and nine times. Antigen unknown. The study ran its PCR with 60 Vbeta and 13 Jbeta primers. Here immunoSEQ multiplex PCR was the method, and the copy in TCRdb shows in-frame clones only, minus some. The data show under 200,000 clones, more than 70% seen once. Study-wide points: Researchers catalogued some 160 TCR beta chains as cytomegalovirus-associated. When presence/absence was analysed, sequencing depth was taken to be roughly uniform across donors.

This receptor was identified in a man in his forties or fifties in good health and CMV-seropositive. Sequencing was performed on PBMCs.

CDR3 nucleotides: TGTGCCAGCAGCGTAGATGGCAGGGTTCAGCCCCAGCATTTT. It codes for CASSVDGRVQPQHF. This chain connects TRBV9 to TRBJ1-5; perhaps TRBD1 as D (5 bases). Germline V gene data show CDR1 as SGDLS and CDR2 as YYNGEE. The CDR3 covers 14 residues. Deletions cut 0 bases from V and 6 bases from J, with 10 bases between.